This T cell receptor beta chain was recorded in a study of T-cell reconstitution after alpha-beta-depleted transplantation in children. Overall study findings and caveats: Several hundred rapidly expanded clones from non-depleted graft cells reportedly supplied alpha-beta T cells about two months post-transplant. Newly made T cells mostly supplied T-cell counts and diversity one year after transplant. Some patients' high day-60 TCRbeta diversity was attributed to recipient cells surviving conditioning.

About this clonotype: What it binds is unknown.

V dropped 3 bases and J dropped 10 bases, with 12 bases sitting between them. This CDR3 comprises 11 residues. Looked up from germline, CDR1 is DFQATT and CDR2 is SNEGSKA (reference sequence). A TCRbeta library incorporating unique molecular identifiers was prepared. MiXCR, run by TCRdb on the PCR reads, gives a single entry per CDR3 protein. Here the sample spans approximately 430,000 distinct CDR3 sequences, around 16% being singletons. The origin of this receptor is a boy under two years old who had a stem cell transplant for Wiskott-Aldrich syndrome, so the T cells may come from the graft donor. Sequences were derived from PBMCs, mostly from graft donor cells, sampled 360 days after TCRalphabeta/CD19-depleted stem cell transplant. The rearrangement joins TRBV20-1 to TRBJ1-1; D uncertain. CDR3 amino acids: CSARARFAAFF. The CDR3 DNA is TGCAGTGCTAGGGCCCGATTCGCAGCTTTCTTT.